This T cell receptor (beta chain) was retrieved from a study of early stage breast cancer tumors. TCRdb's table, derived via immunoSEQ multiplex PCR, lists solely in-frame clones and lacks some. This sample has about 72,000 clones, with around four fifths found just once. This CDR3 region has 15 residues. Sequences were obtained from blood. This clonotype originated in a person aged 55 to 69 with breast cancer. The V call is TRBV12-2, the J call TRBJ2-3. TRBV12-2 constitutes a pseudogene. CDR3 coding DNA: TGTGCAAGTCTCCTTGGTGGTTCCCGCACAGATACGCAGTATTTT. Residues: CASLLGGSRTDTQYF.